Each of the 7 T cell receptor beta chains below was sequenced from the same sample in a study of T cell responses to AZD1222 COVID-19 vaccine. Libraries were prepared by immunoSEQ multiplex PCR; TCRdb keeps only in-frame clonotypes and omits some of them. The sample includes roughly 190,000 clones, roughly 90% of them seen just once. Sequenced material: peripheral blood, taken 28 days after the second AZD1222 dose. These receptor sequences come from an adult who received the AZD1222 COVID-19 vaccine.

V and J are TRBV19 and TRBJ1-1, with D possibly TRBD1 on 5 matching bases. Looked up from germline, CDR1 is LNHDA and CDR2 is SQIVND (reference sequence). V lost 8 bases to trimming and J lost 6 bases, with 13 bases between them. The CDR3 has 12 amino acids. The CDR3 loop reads CASAPVGAEAFF. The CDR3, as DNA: TGTGCCAGTGCGCCAGTGGGGGCTGAAGCTTTCTTT.

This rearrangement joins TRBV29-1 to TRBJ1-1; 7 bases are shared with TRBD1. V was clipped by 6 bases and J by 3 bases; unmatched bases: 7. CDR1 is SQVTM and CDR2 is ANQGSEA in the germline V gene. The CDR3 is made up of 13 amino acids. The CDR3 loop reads CSVQGGHYTEAFF. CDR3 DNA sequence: TGCAGCGTCCAGGGGGGCCACTACACTGAAGCTTTCTTT.

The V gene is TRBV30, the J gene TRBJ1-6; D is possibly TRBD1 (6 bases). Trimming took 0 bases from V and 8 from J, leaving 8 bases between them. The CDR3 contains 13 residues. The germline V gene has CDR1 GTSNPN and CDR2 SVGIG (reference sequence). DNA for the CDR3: TGTGCCTGGAGTGTGGCAGGGGATTCACCCCTCCACTTT. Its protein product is CAWSVAGDSPLHF.

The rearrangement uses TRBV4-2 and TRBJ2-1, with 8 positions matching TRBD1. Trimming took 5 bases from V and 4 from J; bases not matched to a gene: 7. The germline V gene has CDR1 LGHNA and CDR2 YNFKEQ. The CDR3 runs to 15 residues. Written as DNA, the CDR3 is TGTGCCAGCAGCGCCCCCGGGACAGGATACAATGAGCAGTTCTTC. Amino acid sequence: CASSAPGTGYNEQFF.

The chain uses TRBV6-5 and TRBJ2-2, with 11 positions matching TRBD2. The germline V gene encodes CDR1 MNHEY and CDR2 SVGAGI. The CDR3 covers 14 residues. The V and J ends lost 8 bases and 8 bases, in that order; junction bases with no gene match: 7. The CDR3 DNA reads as TGTGCCAGCTTGAAACTAGCGGGAGTGGGGGAGCTGTTTTTT. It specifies CASLKLAGVGELFF.

The CDR3 bases are TGTGCCAGCAGTCCTCGACAGGTGGGGAGAACTGAAGCTTTCTTT. This codes for CASSPRQVGRTEAFF. This sequence joins TRBV27 and TRBJ1-1; TRBD1 is a possible D gene (6 bases). Deletions cut 5 bases from V and 5 bases from J, with 18 bases between. This CDR3 contains 15 residues. Germline V CDR1 and CDR2: MNHEY, SMNVEV (reference sequence).

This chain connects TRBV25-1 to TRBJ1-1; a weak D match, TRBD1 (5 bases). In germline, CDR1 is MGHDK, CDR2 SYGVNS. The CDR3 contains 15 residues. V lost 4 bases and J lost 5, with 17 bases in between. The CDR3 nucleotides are TGTGCCAGCAGTGGACAGAGGGAGGGGTGGACTGAAGCTTTCTTT. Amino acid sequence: CASSGQREGWTEAFF.